The TCR beta chain under discussion was sequenced for a study of cytomegalovirus exposure and HLA in healthy donors. Overall study results and limits: Confirmation in vitro established that a few CMV-associated chains were specific for CMV antigens. Association of approximately 16,000 TCR beta sequences with HLA alleles was found at 0.05 false discovery rate in a later analysis.

A note on this clone: As yet, its antigen is unknown.

The V end lost 5 bases, the J end lost 4 bases, and 11 bases lay between the germline ends. The CDR3 is made up of 13 amino acids. Looked up from germline, CDR1 is KGHSH and CDR2 is LQKENI. 60 Vbeta and 13 Jbeta primers were used in PCR. Sequencing used immunoSEQ multiplex PCR; TCRdb keeps in-frame clones, though not all of them. This table has under 200,000 clones, roughly 80% appearing once. The receptor's source is a male donor in good health and CMV-seropositive. The chain recombines TRBV18 with TRBJ1-1; maybe TRBD1 (5 bases). The sequencing sample was made of PBMCs. The CDR3 here is CASSVQGGTEAFF. The CDR3 nucleotides are TGTGCCAGCTCAGTGCAGGGTGGCACTGAAGCTTTCTTT. The entire variable domain, with the rest obtained from reference TRBV18 and TRBJ1-1, is as follows: NAGVMQNPRHLVRRRGQEARLRCSPMKGHSHVYWYRQLPEEGLKFMVYLQKENIIDESGMPKERFSAEFPKEGPSILRIQQVVRGDSAAYFCASSVQGGTEAFFGQGTRLTVV.